The sequence of this TCR beta chain was determined in a study of vaccination and CD4 T cells after COVID-19. Background on the study: Convalescents were six males and four females, two of them Hispanic.

With the Oncomine TCR Beta short-read assay, DNA from cultured CD4+ T cells was sequenced. Using its own MiXCR run on the PCR reads, TCRdb lists one record per CDR3 protein. The repertoire has more than 15,000 distinct CDR3 sequences, roughly 56% of them found once; the top ten carry 30% to 35%. Concerning this clonotype itself: The antigen is not known.

The germline V and J ends were trimmed by 4 bases and 6 bases, with 13 bases remaining between them. The CDR3 totals 14 residues. Germline V gene data show CDR1 as LNHDA and CDR2 as SQIVND (reference sequence). Treatment noted: approximately 9-day PBMC culture with coronavirus spike peptide pools or control peptides (ViraFEST assay). First, ViraFEST expanded antigen-specific T cells with peptide pools, and next it sequenced the TCRs. On days 3 and 7, half the medium was swapped for fresh IL-2-containing medium. This clonotype was sampled from a human donor with COVID-19. The sample in question was cultured CD4+ T cells from blood, obtained after SARS-CoV-2 vaccination. V and J are TRBV19 and TRBJ1-5; D possibly corresponds to TRBD1 (6 bases). The CDR3 is CASSTRGGSQPQHF. DNA of the CDR3: TGTGCCAGTAGTACCAGGGGTGGAAGTCAGCCCCAGCATTTT.